This TCR beta chain appears in the sequencing data of a study of cytomegalovirus exposure and HLA in healthy donors. Findings and limits, study-wide: Trimming of TCR beta V- and J-genes showed a link, identified in a later analysis, to a missense DCLRE1C variant. For cytomegalovirus status, the classifier reportedly gave diagnoses with high specificity and sensitivity. A later analysis found that most CMV-associated TCR beta chains appeared HLA-restricted.

The PCR used 60 Vbeta and 13 Jbeta primers. Original handling: Per a later analysis, the number of unique TCR beta chains was some 80 million, of which around 10 million were shared. Measured with immunoSEQ multiplex PCR; TCRdb has only the in-frame clones, and not every one. V and J calls and clone size are copied from that table; D and trimming were computed from the DNA. The data hold fewer than 100,000 clones, with over 60% observed a single time. Regarding this clone: Its antigen remains unknown.

The CDR3 is 15 residues long. The V segment lost 5 bases and the J segment 4 bases; nucleotides outside the gene matches: 5. CDR1 SEHNR and CDR2 FQNEAQ come from the germline V gene (reference sequence). The sample taken for sequencing was PBMCs. The chain joins TRBV7-9 to TRBJ2-1; 10 nucleotides agree with TRBD2. The TCR sequence derives from a man aged 55-75 years in good health and CMV-seropositive. CDR3 amino acids: CASSIPSGGYNEQFF. Written as DNA, the CDR3 is TGTGCCAGCAGCATCCCTAGCGGGGGATACAATGAGCAGTTCTTC.